These 31 T cell receptor beta chains were sequenced from one sample in a study of blood T cell repertoires in COVID-19. Using immunoSEQ multiplex PCR, the repertoire was profiled, and TCRdb retains in-frame clones only, with some absent. Among 450,000 to 600,000 clones listed, roughly 87% were seen once. Sequenced: PBMCs or T cells enriched from blood (not recorded which). The receptor source for this set is a woman younger than 30 who had recovered from COVID-19.

This clone was seen a few times. The chain is built from TRBV27 and TRBJ1-1; D remains unclear. The CDR3 is 13 amino acids. Per the germline V gene, CDR1 is MNHEY and CDR2 is SMNVEV (reference sequence). The V gene lost 8 bases and the J gene lost 1 base, with 11 bases spanning the gap. In nucleotides, the CDR3 is TGTGCCAGCGGCAGATCGGGGAACACTGAAGCTTTCTTT. It translates to CASGRSGNTEAFF.

The genes are TRBV7-2 and TRBJ2-1; D unclear. The germline V gene has CDR1 SGHTA and CDR2 FQGNSA. This CDR3 comprises 12 residues. Between the trimmed V and J ends, which lost 1 base and 6 bases, there was a span of 4 bases. The CDR3 loop is CASSLVRNEQFF. The CDR3 bases are TGTGCCAGCAGCTTAGTGCGCAATGAGCAGTTCTTC.

The gene calls are TRBV7-9 and TRBJ1-2; 9 bases match TRBD1. The junction had 6 bases not matched to a gene; V was cut back by 1 base and J by 3 bases. The CDR3 spans 16 residues. The germline V gene encodes CDR1 SEHNR and CDR2 FQNEAQ (reference sequence). The CDR3 spells CASSLEGQGFHYGYTF. The CDR3 coding sequence is TGTGCCAGCAGCTTAGAGGGACAGGGTTTCCACTATGGCTACACCTTC.

J is TRBJ1-1 and V is TRBV11-2, with TRBD1 identical over 7 bases. The CDR3 has 15 amino acids. Trimming took 5 bases from V and 1 from J; bases not matched to a gene: 7. Germline CDR1 reads SGHAT; CDR2 reads FQNNGV. In DNA, the CDR3 is TGTGCCAGCAGCCCCGAGACAGGGTCGAACACTGAAGCTTTCTTT. This sequence encodes CASSPETGSNTEAFF. The variable domain in full, completed from reference TRBV11-2 and TRBJ1-1, reads EAGVAQSPRYKIIEKRQSVAFWCNPISGHATLYWYQQILGQGPKLLIQFQNNGVVDDSQLPKDRFSAERLKGVDSTLKIQPAKLEDSAVYLCASSPETGSNTEAFFGQGTRLTVV.

CDR3 protein: CASSQDNSYGYTF. In DNA, the CDR3 is TGTGCCAGCAGCCAAGATAACAGCTATGGCTACACCTTC. The genes are TRBV3-1 (or the pseudogene TRBV3-2) and TRBJ1-2; no reliable D call. The V and J ends lost 0 bases and 4 bases respectively, with 6 bases between them. The CDR3 has 13 amino acids. The germline gives CDR1 LGHDT, CDR2 YNNKEL (reference sequence).

This clone was recorded once. The rearrangement links TRBV3-1 (or the pseudogene TRBV3-2) to TRBJ1-5; a possible D gene is TRBD1 (5 bases). The CDR3 is made up of 15 amino acids. The V end was cut by 4 bases, the J end by 4 bases, with 14 bases between. Germline CDR1 and CDR2: LGHDT and YNNKEL (reference sequence). In nucleotides, the CDR3 is TGTGCCAGCAGCCTGACGGGGGGGAGTAATCAGCCCCAGCATTTT. Residues: CASSLTGGSNQPQHF.

The chain couples TRBV2 to TRBJ1-4, with TRBD1 matching over 7 bases. The V gene end was trimmed by 6 bases and the J gene end by 0 bases; junction bases not matched to a gene: 10. The CDR3 covers 17 residues. Germline values: CDR1 SNHLY, CDR2 FYNNEI. The CDR3 spells CASRARQGAATNEKLFF. The DNA for the CDR3 is TGTGCCAGCAGAGCAAGACAGGGCGCGGCAACTAATGAAAAACTGTTTTTT.

The chain employs TRBV20-1 and TRBJ2-5; TRBD2 agrees at 12 bases. Germline loops: CDR1 DFQATT, CDR2 SNEGSKA (reference sequence). This CDR3 comprises 15 residues. V shed 3 bases, J shed 5 bases, and the junction held 7 bases outside the gene matches. CDR3 nucleotides: TGCAGTGCTAGTGGGCTAGCGGGGGGGCGGGAGACCCAGTACTTC. Its protein product is CSASGLAGGRETQYF.

The genes are TRBV28 and TRBJ1-5; unclear D gene. Deletions cut 3 bases from V and 7 bases from J, with 10 bases between. CDR1 is MDHEN and CDR2 is SYDVKM in the germline V gene. The CDR3 covers 13 residues. The CDR3 region has the DNA TGTGCCAGCAGTTTGGGAGGGCGGCAGCCCCAGCATTTT. Residues: CASSLGGRQPQHF.

The chain uses TRBV6-5 and TRBJ2-2; 7 positions agree with TRBD2. The V segment lost 6 bases and the J segment 7 bases; nucleotides outside the gene matches: 5. This CDR3 region has 13 residues. Germline-derived CDR1 and CDR2 are MNHEY and SVGAGI. CDR3 bases: TGTGCCAGCAGCTCTGGGGGGGGCGGGGAGCTGTTTTTT. Protein: CASSSGGGGELFF.

The chain uses TRBV20-1 and TRBJ1-5; 8 nucleotides match TRBD1. CDR1 DFQATT and CDR2 SNEGSKA come from the germline V gene (reference sequence). Trimming removed 3 bases from V and 7 bases from J; junction bases left unmatched: 8. This CDR3 is 14 amino acids long. The CDR3 sequence: CSASEAGGLQPQHF. The CDR3 region has the DNA TGCAGTGCTAGTGAGGCAGGGGGCCTCCAGCCCCAGCATTTT.

The V gene is TRBV28, the J gene TRBJ2-2, with TRBD1 identical over 7 bases. This CDR3 has 14 residues. The germline V gene encodes CDR1 MDHEN and CDR2 SYDVKM. J was trimmed by 2 bases and V by 8 bases; bases with no gene match: 5. This chain's CDR3 is CASVDRANTGELFF. DNA of the CDR3: TGTGCCAGCGTTGACAGGGCCAACACCGGGGAGCTGTTTTTT.

The rearrangement links TRBV6-5 to TRBJ1-2, with TRBD1 matching over 8 bases. V dropped 4 bases and J dropped 7; count of bases not matched to a gene: 2. Germline loops: CDR1 MNHEY, CDR2 SVGAGI. The CDR3 loop spans 12 amino acids. The CDR3 protein is CASSSQGVGYTF. The CDR3 nucleotides read TGTGCCAGCAGTTCACAGGGGGTTGGCTACACCTTC.

This clone showed up just a few times. V is TRBV24-1 and J is TRBJ2-5; 7 bases agree with TRBD2. V gave up 4 bases and J gave up 2 bases; unmatched junction bases: 3. The CDR3 is made up of 14 amino acids. Germline V gene lookup returns CDR1 KGHDR and CDR2 SFDVKD. CDR3 in amino acids: CATSESGAQETQYF. CDR3 DNA sequence: TGTGCCACCAGTGAGAGCGGGGCACAAGAGACCCAGTACTTC.

CDR3 residues: CATSTGTGALSYEQYF. CDR3 nucleotides: TGTGCCACCAGCACCGGGACAGGGGCCCTCTCCTACGAGCAGTACTTC. The chain is built from TRBV15 and TRBJ2-7; 10 bases are a match to TRBD1. Germline CDR1 is LNHNV and CDR2 is YYDKDF (reference sequence). Trimming removed 4 bases from V and 0 bases from J; junction bases left unmatched: 6. The CDR3 length is 16 residues.

The gene calls are TRBV3-1 (or the pseudogene TRBV3-2) and TRBJ1-1; D call uncertain. This CDR3 contains 15 residues. Trimming shortened V by 8 bases and J by 0 bases, and 16 bases separated the two germline ends. Germline lookup yields CDR1 LGHDT and CDR2 YNNKEL (reference sequence). CDR3 DNA sequence: TGTGCCAGCGCCTCAGTTGGGAGAATGAACACTGAAGCTTTCTTT. It translates to CASASVGRMNTEAFF.

This chain uses TRBV2 with TRBJ1-4; D perhaps matches TRBD1 (5 bases). V was clipped by 5 bases and J by 3 bases, with 13 bases between them. CDR3 length: 15 amino acids. Germline V gene sequence: CDR1 SNHLY, CDR2 FYNNEI. CDR3 DNA: TGTGCCAGCAGTCTTACGGGACTCCCTAATGAAAAACTGTTTTTT. Translated, it gives CASSLTGLPNEKLFF.

The chain recombines TRBV2 with TRBJ1-5; 9 bases align to TRBD1. In germline, CDR1 is SNHLY, CDR2 FYNNEI. There are 14 residues in the CDR3. V lost 6 bases to trimming and J lost 6 bases; unmatched junction nucleotides: 6. The CDR3 is CASRGTGIGQPQHF. As DNA, the CDR3 is TGTGCCAGCAGGGGGACAGGGATCGGTCAGCCCCAGCATTTT.

This chain connects TRBV12-5 to TRBJ1-4; TRBD1 agrees at 7 bases. V gave up 5 bases and J gave up 8 bases; unmatched junction bases: 11. The CDR3 totals 15 residues. Looked up from germline, CDR1 is LGHNT and CDR2 is FRNRAP. Written as DNA, the CDR3 is TGTGCTAGTGGTCTTACATTTACAGGGGCGGAAAAACTGTTTTTT. Translating gives CASGLTFTGAEKLFF. Complete variable domain (other parts from reference TRBV12-5 and TRBJ1-4): DARVTQTPRHKVTEMGQEVTMRCQPILGHNTVFWYRQTMMQGLELLAYFRNRAPLDDSGMPKDRFSAEMPDATLATLKIQPSEPRDSAVYFCASGLTFTGAEKLFFGSGTQLSVL.

This chain links TRBV6-5 with TRBJ2-3; possibly TRBD1 for D (5 bases). This CDR3 is built from 16 residues. Germline values: CDR1 MNHEY, CDR2 SVGAGI. The V end was cut by 1 base, the J end by 0 bases, with 11 bases between. Written as DNA, the CDR3 is TGTGCCAGCAGTTACTTAGGGGTCGGAAGCACAGATACGCAGTATTTT. Its protein is CASSYLGVGSTDTQYF.

The chain links TRBV25-1 to TRBJ1-2; 7 nucleotides match TRBD1. V lost 2 bases and J lost 8; bases outside the gene matches: 11. The length of the CDR3 is 15 residues. CDR1 and CDR2 (germline): MGHDK, SYGVNS. The CDR3 sequence is CASSELSETGRGYTF. The CDR3, as DNA: TGTGCCAGCAGTGAACTTTCCGAGACAGGGCGCGGCTACACCTTC.

This sequence joins TRBV5-1 and TRBJ1-4; TRBD1 might be the D (5 bases). V lost 0 bases to trimming and J lost 4 bases, with 10 bases between them. Per the germline V gene, CDR1 is SGHRS and CDR2 is YFSETQ. The CDR3 is made up of 15 amino acids. The CDR3 spells CASSLGGLLNEKLFF. CDR3 DNA sequence: TGCGCCAGCAGCTTGGGGGGACTGCTTAATGAAAAACTGTTTTTT.

The chain has TRBV7-9 and TRBJ2-7, with 9 bases that match TRBD2. This CDR3 contains 19 residues. Trimming at V came to 1 base and at J to 4 bases, leaving 17 bases not matched to a gene. The germline CDR1 and CDR2 sequences are SEHNR and FQNEAQ (reference sequence). In nucleotides, the CDR3 is TGTGCCAGCAGCTTAGGCCGCGGTGGAGCAGCGGGGGGACATTACGAGCAGTACTTC. Translated: CASSLGRGGAAGGHYEQYF.

The CDR3 DNA is TGTGCCAGCAGCCCGGGACTAAGGGATACGCAGTATTTT. Translating gives CASSPGLRDTQYF. The chain employs TRBV11-2 and TRBJ2-3; TRBD2 aligns across 7 bases. Trimming cost V 5 bases and J 6 bases; bases outside gene matches: 5. The CDR3 totals 13 residues. Per the germline V gene, CDR1 is SGHAT and CDR2 is FQNNGV.

The gene calls are TRBV5-1 and TRBJ2-3, with 7 nucleotides matching TRBD2. CDR1 SGHRS and CDR2 YFSETQ come from the germline V gene. The ends lost 4 bases at V and 0 bases at J; junction bases unmatched: 5. The CDR3 loop spans 15 amino acids. CDR3 loop: CASSASGVSTDTQYF. For the CDR3, the DNA is TGCGCCAGCAGCGCAAGCGGGGTGAGCACAGATACGCAGTATTTT.

The rearrangement joins TRBV10-1 to TRBJ1-2; perhaps TRBD1 as D (5 bases). This CDR3 region has 13 residues. Trimming took off 0 bases at V and 6 bases at J, with 8 bases between the two ends. Germline V gene sequence: CDR1 WNHNN, CDR2 SYGVQD (reference sequence). The CDR3 loop reads CASSESRTNGYTF. CDR3 sequence (DNA): TGCGCCAGCAGTGAGTCCAGGACAAATGGCTACACCTTC.

The V gene is TRBV11-2, the J gene TRBJ2-1, with TRBD2 matching over 8 bases. V lost 2 bases to trimming and J lost 6 bases; unmatched junction nucleotides: 9. The CDR3 runs 16 residues. Germline values: CDR1 SGHAT, CDR2 FQNNGV. The CDR3 loop is CASSLTIFRGGNEQFF. CDR3 sequence (DNA): TGTGCCAGCAGCTTAACAATCTTCCGGGGGGGCAATGAGCAGTTCTTC.

The chain has TRBV28 and TRBJ1-1; possibly TRBD1 for D (5 bases). Between the trimmed V and J ends, which lost 6 bases and 3 bases, there was a span of 11 bases. The CDR3 covers 13 residues. Germline values: CDR1 MDHEN, CDR2 SYDVKM. The CDR3, as DNA: TGTGCCAGCAGATACAGGCGCTACACTGAAGCTTTCTTT. Translation gives CASRYRRYTEAFF. Using reference TRBV28 and TRBJ1-1 for the parts outside the CDR3, the full variable domain is DVKVTQSSRYLVKRTGEKVFLECVQDMDHENMFWYRQDPGLGLRLIYFSYDVKMKEKGDIPEGYSVSREKKERFSLILESASTNQTSMYLCASRYRRYTEAFFGQGTRLTVV.

The chain carries TRBV4-2 and TRBJ2-4; maybe TRBD1 (6 bases). The V gene lost 3 bases and the J gene lost 4 bases, with 25 bases spanning the gap. The CDR3 totals 19 residues. CDR1 is LGHNA and CDR2 is YNFKEQ in the germline V gene. The CDR3 sequence: CASSQYPFVLGANKNIQYF. The CDR3 coding sequence is TGTGCCAGCAGCCAGTATCCCTTTGTTTTGGGGGCGAATAAAAACATTCAGTACTTC.

Worth noting for this clone: The sample contains more than one DNA sequence encoding this CDR3. The chain joins TRBV6-2 or TRBV6-3 to TRBJ2-7, with 8 positions matching TRBD2. Trimming took 6 bases from V and 1 from J; bases not matched to a gene: 2. The germline gives CDR1 MNHEY, CDR2 SVGEGT. The CDR3 spans 13 residues. The CDR3 region has the DNA TGTGCCAGCAGCCGGGGGGGATCCTACGAGCAGTACTTC. This encodes CASSRGGSYEQYF.

The chain employs TRBV7-9 and TRBJ2-2, with a tentative D call TRBD1 (6 bases). The CDR3 contains 16 residues. V gave up 2 bases and J gave up 5 bases, with 15 bases separating them. Germline V gives CDR1 SEHNR, CDR2 FQNEAQ (reference sequence). Written as DNA, the CDR3 is TGTGCCAGCAGCTTACTTCGTCAGGGGCGTACCGGGGAGCTGTTTTTT. Its translation is CASSLLRQGRTGELFF. Full variable domain (missing parts from reference TRBV7-9 and TRBJ2-2): DTGVSQNPRHKITKRGQNVTFRCDPISEHNRLYWYRQTLGQGPEFLTYFQNEAQLEKSRLLSDRFSAERPKGSFSTLEIQRTEQGDSAMYLCASSLLRQGRTGELFFGEGSRLTVL.